Presented here are 5 T cell receptor beta chains from one specimen sequenced in a study of control samples from healthy donors and cancer patients. The assay was immunoSEQ multiplex PCR, and TCRdb's table has in-frame clones only and misses some. The sample contains roughly 200,000 clones, 85% to 95% of which appear only once. What was sequenced was blood. The receptors stem from a man aged 45 to 65 in good health.

V usage is TRBV4-2 and J usage is TRBJ2-3; TRBD2 aligns across 9 bases. V lost 0 bases to trimming and J lost 6 bases; unmatched junction nucleotides: 10. CDR1 and CDR2 from the germline V gene are LGHNA and YNFKEQ. CDR3 length equals 17 residues. The CDR3 here is CASSQDHAGGAGDTQYF. CDR3 nucleotides: TGTGCCAGCAGCCAAGATCACGCGGGGGGGGCCGGGGATACGCAGTATTTT.

This sequence joins TRBV5-8 and TRBJ2-7; TRBD2 aligns across 8 bases. The trim removed 1 base at V and 5 bases at J, leaving 5 bases unmatched. The CDR3 has 14 amino acids. CDR1 and CDR2 from the germline V gene are SGHTS and YDEGEE. As DNA, the CDR3 is TGTGCCAGCAGCTTGTTAGCGGGGCCCAACGAGCAGTACTTC. Protein product: CASSLLAGPNEQYF.

The CDR3 spells CSASFREQYF. The CDR3 DNA is TGCAGTGCCTCTTTTCGCGAGCAGTACTTC. The chain couples TRBV20-1 to TRBJ2-7; D ambiguous. Germline V CDR1 and CDR2: DFQATT, SNEGSKA (reference sequence). The V gene lost 6 bases and the J gene lost 6 bases, with 9 bases spanning the gap. The CDR3 contains 10 residues.

The chain employs TRBV6-6 and TRBJ1-4, with D uncertain. This CDR3 contains 13 residues. Germline V gives CDR1 MNHNY, CDR2 SVGAGI (reference sequence). V lost 10 bases and J 8 bases, leaving 17 bases between the germline ends. The CDR3 spells CATLLMGSEKLFF. CDR3 sequence (DNA): TGTGCCACCCTCCTAATGGGGAGCGAAAAACTGTTTTTT.

The CDR3 coding sequence is TGCAGTGCTAGTGGCTCTCAAGAGACCCAGTACTTC. It specifies CSASGSQETQYF. V gene TRBV20-1 combines with J gene TRBJ2-5; D gene ambiguous. Germline CDR1 and CDR2: DFQATT and SNEGSKA (reference sequence). The CDR3 has 12 residues. V lost 3 bases and J 2 bases, leaving 7 bases between the germline ends.